The 8 T cell receptor beta chains presented below share a single source sample, sequenced in a study of shared clonotypes between healthy human individuals. Assay used: immunoSEQ multiplex PCR; TCRdb lists only in-frame clones, some missing. The sample carries 700,000 or so clones, approximately 75% recorded once. Sequenced material: memory CD4+ T cells sorted from blood. The subset: CD45RA-negative fraction. These receptors all stem from a woman aged 25 to 39 in good health.

A few counts support this clone. The V call is TRBV19, the J call TRBJ2-7; D is possibly TRBD1 or TRBD2 (5 bases each). The V and J ends lost 4 bases and 2 bases respectively, with 9 bases between them. The CDR3 consists of 13 residues. Germline values: CDR1 LNHDA, CDR2 SQIVND (reference sequence). For the CDR3, the DNA is TGTGCCAGTAGTAGGGGGTCTACCTACGAGCAGTACTTC. This translates into CASSRGSTYEQYF.

This clone was detected a few times. The chain uses TRBV2 and TRBJ2-3; perhaps TRBD2 as D (6 bases). V lost 4 bases and J 0 bases, leaving 11 bases between the germline ends. The CDR3 contains 15 residues. CDR1 and CDR2 from the germline V gene are SNHLY and FYNNEI. The CDR3 loop is CASSVTSTSTDTQYF. CDR3 coding DNA: TGTGCCAGCAGTGTAACTAGCACTAGCACAGATACGCAGTATTTT.

The chain uses TRBV18 and TRBJ2-5, with D uncertain. CDR3 length: 15 amino acids. V gave up 2 bases and J gave up 0 bases, with 10 bases separating them. Germline V gives CDR1 KGHSH, CDR2 LQKENI. CDR3 protein: CASSPVHIDQETQYF. The CDR3 region has the DNA TGTGCCAGCTCACCAGTCCACATCGACCAAGAGACCCAGTACTTC.

V and J are TRBV18 and TRBJ2-2; D assignment may be TRBD1 or TRBD2 (5 bases each). Germline V CDR1 and CDR2: KGHSH, LQKENI. V lost 3 bases, J lost 9 bases, and 8 bases lay in between. The CDR3 extends over 12 amino acids. In DNA form, the CDR3 reads TGTGCCAGCTCACCGCAGGGACGGGAGCTGTTTTTT. It translates to CASSPQGRELFF. The variable domain in full, completed from reference TRBV18 and TRBJ2-2, reads NAGVMQNPRHLVRRRGQEARLRCSPMKGHSHVYWYRQLPEEGLKFMVYLQKENIIDESGMPKERFSAEFPKEGPSILRIQQVVRGDSAAYFCASSPQGRELFFGEGSRLTVL.

This clone was counted a few times. The V gene is TRBV5-6, the J gene TRBJ2-7; 10 bases fit TRBD1. Germline loops: CDR1 SGHDT, CDR2 YYEEEE. The ends lost 7 bases at V and 7 bases at J; junction bases unmatched: 11. The CDR3 runs to 14 residues. Written as DNA, the CDR3 is TGTGCCAGCGCGCGGGGACAGGGGTTTGGAGAGCAGTACTTC. Its protein product is CASARGQGFGEQYF.

The chain uses TRBV28 and TRBJ2-7, with D possibly TRBD2 on 5 matching bases. This CDR3 spans 14 amino acids. V dropped 3 bases and J dropped 2 bases, with 11 bases sitting between them. Germline values: CDR1 MDHEN, CDR2 SYDVKM. The CDR3 DNA reads TGTGCCAGCAGTTTCAGCGGAACTGCCTACGAGCAGTACTTC. This codes for CASSFSGTAYEQYF.

The V call is TRBV9, the J call TRBJ2-1; maybe TRBD2 (6 bases). The length of the CDR3 is 13 residues. Trimming took 0 bases from V and 10 from J, leaving 11 bases between them. Germline V gene lookup returns CDR1 SGDLS and CDR2 YYNGEE. The CDR3 coding sequence is TGTGCCAGCAGCGTAGAAGATACTAGCGAGCAGTTCTTC. It encodes CASSVEDTSEQFF.

Concerning this clone itself: The sample holds other DNA sequences that translate to the same CDR3. The J gene is TRBJ2-1, the V gene TRBV11-2, with no clear D. The CDR3 is 14 amino acids. Germline V gene data show CDR1 as SGHAT and CDR2 as FQNNGV. Trimming removed 4 bases from V and 5 bases from J, with 12 bases in between. The CDR3 sequence is CASSSRTGNNEQFF. DNA of the CDR3: TGTGCCAGCAGCTCAAGAACCGGAAACAATGAGCAGTTCTTC. The variable domain in full, with the rest retrieved from reference TRBV11-2 and TRBJ2-1, is EAGVAQSPRYKIIEKRQSVAFWCNPISGHATLYWYQQILGQGPKLLIQFQNNGVVDDSQLPKDRFSAERLKGVDSTLKIQPAKLEDSAVYLCASSSRTGNNEQFFGPGTRLTVL.